The present TCR beta chain was sequenced within a study of shared clonotypes between healthy human individuals. Assay used: immunoSEQ multiplex PCR; TCRdb lists only in-frame clones, some missing. Among about 960,000 clones listed, about 80% were seen once. Whole-study findings and limits: Sharing across four donors was highest in naive CD4 (approximately 5%) and lowest in memory CD8 (about 0.4%).

Note on this clone: Its target is not known.

V was cut by 4 bases and J by 4 bases, with 3 bases left in between. CDR1 is SGHDT, CDR2 YYEEEE, per germline. The CDR3 contains 12 residues. The J gene is TRBJ1-6, the V gene TRBV5-6; D gene unclear. Material: memory CD4+ T cells sorted from blood. Subset described: CD45RA-negative fraction. The receptor's source is a man younger than 35 in good health. CDR3 DNA sequence: TGTGCCAGCAGCCAATATAATTCACCCCTCCACTTT. As protein: CASSQYNSPLHF.